The entry below describes one TCR beta chain. Its antigen remains unknown. A single record per CDR3 protein comes from TCRdb applying MiXCR to the reads. This sample carries around 740,000 distinct CDR3 sequences, less than 40% of them seen once, and the ten largest clones take 2.5% to 3.5%. The J segment lost 4 bases and the V segment lost 0 bases, leaving 8 bases of the junction unmatched. CDR1 is SGHRS, CDR2 YFSETQ, per germline. The CDR3 has 16 amino acids. This sample was taken from a study of T cell repertoires in cytomegalovirus infection. Study as a whole: It was the public TCR beta signatures that indicated both CMV infection and matching HLA type. Findings and caveats of the study: HLA-C-restricted CMV-specific TCR beta clonotypes were dominant in the ex vivo response. Summed frequency of shared TCR beta families picked out CMV carriers who also had the relevant HLA.

The V and J genes are TRBV5-1 and TRBJ2-3; 7 bases are a match to TRBD2. Sequences were obtained from PBMCs. The receptor was isolated from a human donor in good health (CMV status not recorded). Some clones in this sample may be carry-over from other donors' samples. The DNA of the CDR3 is TGCGCCAGCAGCTTGGCCGGAACGGGAGGCCCAGATACGCAGTATTTT. Its translation: CASSLAGTGGPDTQYF.